One T cell receptor beta chain is described in this entry. The CDR3 loop spans 15 amino acids. Trimming removed 5 bases from V and 4 bases from J, with 15 bases in between. CDR1 SEHNR and CDR2 FQNEAQ come from the germline V gene (reference sequence). The table came from immunoSEQ multiplex PCR; TCRdb's copy has only in-frame clones and leaves some out. This table has a few hundred thousand clones, 84% appearing once. The data were taken from a study of blood T cell repertoires in COVID-19. Turning to the study itself: From T cells, B-cell-depleted T cells, or PBMCs came the material, which was cDNA or gDNA.

Sequenced: peripheral blood. The clonotype originates from a woman aged 40 to 50 who had recovered from COVID-19. This chain uses TRBV7-9 with TRBJ1-3; D ambiguous. DNA for the CDR3: TGTGCCAGCAGCCGTGACAAAGCCTTCGGAAACACCATATATTTT. It is translated as CASSRDKAFGNTIYF.